This T cell receptor (beta chain) was obtained from a study of glioma-infiltrating T cells after dendritic cell vaccination (dated by TCRdb to the mid-2010s). With respect to the entire study: A cohort of about 15 glioblastoma patients from Phase I and II dendritic cell vaccination trials was included, of whom 9 were newly diagnosed and 6 had recurrent disease. Between the early 2000s and the early 2010s, patients were given autologous tumor lysate-pulsed dendritic cell vaccination. To make the vaccine, monocyte-derived dendritic cells were cultured for under 9 days with IL-4 and GM-CSF and then pulsed overnight with autologous tumor lysate. Patients received three intradermal dendritic cell vaccine injections at biweekly intervals in the arm below the axilla. In glioblastoma patients vaccinated with dendritic cells, deep sequencing of TCR beta CDR3 regions served to measure the amount of tumor-infiltrating lymphocytes and to compare repertoires between tumor and blood. Survival after dendritic cell vaccination was correlated with TCR sequencing metrics such as TIL content and the overlap between tumor and blood repertoires. Broader findings and caveats from the paper: The three-group TCR overlap response model was characterized as speculative, and prospective validation of the model was stated to be required. The cohort was small and heterogeneous, with few patients having full blood and tumor sets and even fewer initial-recurrent tumor pairs. Longer time to progression and overall survival after dendritic cell vaccination were predicted by higher estimated pretreatment TIL content. TCR clonality showed no direct relationship with survival, which suggests that a diverse polyclonal response may matter.

The CDR3, cysteine through phenylalanine, is 15 amino acids long. Only the CDR3 portion is preserved as DNA: 45 bases, with reading frame beginning at the first base. V drops 3 bases and J drops 1 base, leaving 11 bases in between. From the germline V gene (reference sequence), CDR1 is LNHDA and CDR2 is SQIVND. Interpreted using the paper, the time point label stands for: after dendritic cell vaccination, including at tumor progression/relapse. Selection of patients required sufficient residual fresh-frozen tumor tissue and over two years of available survival data. An isocitrate dehydrogenase mutation was not carried by any of the glioblastoma patients, although molecular status was otherwise variable. PBMC collection took place before vaccination, two weeks after the third vaccination, and at tumor progression if progression occurred. The Qiagen DNeasy Blood extraction Kit was used for extraction of genomic DNA.

TCRB CDR3 regions were amplified from 2 ug genomic DNA, or all available DNA if less, using the immunoSEQ assay. The multiplex PCR employed 60 forward primers targeting TCR V beta segments and 13 reverse primers targeting J beta segments. Synthetic control templates were spiked into each sample at limiting dilution to estimate reads per starting template. The Illumina HiSeq System generated sequencing reads of 87 bp. The authors processed their data as follows. To remove PCR and sequencing errors, closely related sequences were merged with a nearest neighbor algorithm. TCR overlap was measured as the percentage of unique tumor TCR beta sequences that were also present in the peripheral blood of the same patient. TCRdb carries this immuneACCESS record with in-frame sequences only. Its versions omit some clonotypes, under half of them owing to an unresolved V gene in the studies checked, with the rest unexplained. The D gene and trimming were derived from the DNA, and the V and J assignments and clone size from that table. In all, the sample holds 55,000 to 75,000 clones, and just under 85% of those were seen once. The top ten constitute less than 20% of the sample.

This clone appeared a few times. The antigen it recognizes is unknown. Within one base of it there is no much larger clone, and no base qualities were kept. The source of this sequence is a human donor with glioblastoma. The sequence is built from TRBV19 and TRBJ2-3; the D gene is perhaps TRBD2, on 5 matching bases. Here the sequenced sample was blood, taken after dendritic cell vaccination. The DNA sequence is TGTGCCAGTAGTATCCCGGGGTCTGGCACAGATACGCAGTATTTT. It translates to CASSIPGSGTDTQYF. The CDR3 plus the reference TRBV19 and TRBJ2-3 genes for the other parts give the full variable domain: DGGITQSPKYLFRKEGQNVTLSCEQNLNHDAMYWYRQDPGQGLRLIYYSQIVNDFQKGDIAEGYSVSREKKESFPLTVTSAQKNPTAFYLCASSIPGSGTDTQYFGPGTRLTVL.